This T cell receptor beta chain was sequenced for a study of beta chain features in type 1 diabetes. Across the whole study: Patient and healthy donor groups were alike in age, gender and cell yields.

Investigators reverse transcribed all isolated RNA, so they sequenced expressed TCRB transcripts. Generated by immunoSEQ multiplex PCR, the TCRdb table keeps only in-frame clones and is missing some. The data contain 130,000 or so clones, roughly a tenth of them singletons. Germline CDR1 and CDR2: MNHNY and SVGAGI (reference sequence). Trimming took 0 bases from V and 1 from J, leaving 10 bases between them. This CDR3 region has 15 residues. The clonotype comes from a man between 18 and 35 years old in good health. The chain carries TRBV6-6 and TRBJ2-7; tentative D call: TRBD2 (5 bases). The sequenced sample consisted of central memory CD4+ T cells from blood. CDR3 nucleotide sequence: TGTGCCAGCAGTTACTCGCGGGTTTCATCCTACGAGCAGTACTTC. Its protein is CASSYSRVSSYEQYF.